A selection of T cell receptor beta chains follows, all from one sample in a study of blood T cell repertoires in COVID-19. Repertoires were generated with immunoSEQ multiplex PCR, while TCRdb's copy carries only in-frame clones and drops some. The sample holds about 240,000 clones, 86% seen once. Sequenced input: peripheral blood. The receptors originated from a man aged 55 to 70 with acute or convalescent COVID-19. Both conserved end residues are part of each CDR3. Fields, in order: V gene, clone size, J gene, CDR3 length, CDR3 protein. Not all rows give a size; the values are once, few, many and, for expanded clones, a class.

TRBV21-1	-	TRBJ2-7	15	CASSNEGPHPHEQYF
TRBV7-9	-	TRBJ2-7	13	CAGSTGGNYEQYF
TRBV5-4	-	TRBJ2-2	13	CASSLPNTGELFF
TRBV28	-	TRBJ2-1	16	CASSIALAGTYNEQFF
TRBV25-1	-	TRBJ2-1	17	CASSGTSGSRTVNEQFF
TRBV4-1	-	TRBJ1-5	15	CASSQEQGVLQPQHF
TRBV27	few	TRBJ1-2	14	CASSLAGGTKGYTF
TRBV5-6	-	TRBJ2-5	15	CASSLAGGIQETQYF
TRBV27	-	TRBJ1-5	15	CASSLTGRTNQPQHF
TRBV28	few	TRBJ1-6	15	CASRSGTGVYSPLHF
TRBV10-3	-	TRBJ2-1	15	CAIGLTSGRYNEQFF
TRBV7-9	-	TRBJ2-7	14	CASSPGTGEGEQYF
TRBV3-1/TRBV3-2	-	TRBJ1-2	14	CASSPRGRGYGYTF
TRBV6-6	-	TRBJ1-5	16	CASSYLRDRRKQPQHF
TRBV28	-	TRBJ1-5	18	CASLPQSGGLYSNQPQHF
TRBV28	-	TRBJ2-7	14	CASSPHMNLYEQYF
TRBV7-3	-	TRBJ2-7	16	CASSPRAHSGLYEQYF
TRBV5-1	-	TRBJ1-5	15	CASSLSPTSNQPQHF
TRBV3-1/TRBV3-2	-	TRBJ2-5	15	CASTDRALYQETQYF
TRBV11-2	few	TRBJ2-5	15	CASSWETSDSETQYF
TRBV28	-	TRBJ1-2	12	CASSSLNYGYTF
TRBV12-3/TRBV12-4	once	TRBJ2-1	13	CASSLGQYNEQFF
TRBV11-2	-	TRBJ2-5	16	CASSPTTGENGETQYF